The rows below give T cell receptor beta chains drawn from one sample of a study of beta chain features in type 1 diabetes. Repertoires were generated with immunoSEQ multiplex PCR, while TCRdb's copy carries only in-frame clones and drops some. The repertoire consists of nearly 350,000 clones, with 9.3% occurring once and the leading ten covering about 1%. Material for sequencing was central memory CD4+ T cells from blood. Every receptor here comes from a man aged 30 to 45 with type 1 diabetes. Each CDR3 is given with its conserved first and last residue. A D gene is named only where the DNA matches it firmly. Size is omitted from some rows. Given values are once, few, many or a class for expanded clones.

NA	TRBV2	TRBJ2-5	NA	CASSEWGETQYF	TGTGCCAGCAGTGAATGGGGGGAGACCCAGTACTTC
NA	TRBV27	TRBJ2-6	few	CASSWTLSSGANVLTF	TGTGCCAGCAGCTGGACACTTAGCTCTGGGGCCAACGTCCTGACTTTC
NA	TRBV5-1	TRBJ2-3	NA	CASSADGTDTQYF	TGCGCCAGCAGCGCTGACGGCACAGATACGCAGTATTTT
NA	TRBV30	TRBJ2-2	NA	CAWSAARGGELFF	TGTGCCTGGAGTGCCGCCAGGGGCGGGGAGCTGTTTTTT
NA	TRBV14	TRBJ1-1	few	CASSPYQSVPEAFF	TGTGCCAGCAGCCCTTACCAAAGCGTCCCTGAAGCTTTCTTT
TRBD2	TRBV5-1	TRBJ2-1	medium-sized	CASSSQATGLSYNEQFF	TGCGCCAGCAGCTCCCAGGCCACGGGACTAAGCTACAATGAGCAGTTCTTC
TRBD2	TRBV7-2	TRBJ2-5	few	CASSPGTSGETQYF	TGTGCCAGCAGCCCCGGGACTAGCGGGGAGACCCAGTACTTC
NA	TRBV10-1	TRBJ2-5	few	CASSAGRGETQYF	TGCGCCAGCAGCGCGGGGCGCGGGGAGACCCAGTACTTC
NA	TRBV5-5	TRBJ2-1	few	CASSLAGGAVQFF	TGTGCCAGCAGCCTCGCTGGGGGGGCGGTACAGTTCTTC
NA	TRBV7-2	TRBJ1-6	many	CASSIDSYNSPLHF	TGTGCCAGCAGCATTGACTCCTATAATTCACCCCTCCACTTT
TRBD1	TRBV18	TRBJ2-7	few	CASSPPTGGSEQYF	TGTGCCAGCTCACCACCGACAGGGGGCAGCGAGCAGTACTTC
NA	TRBV10-2	TRBJ1-1	few	CASGGYGTEAFF	TGCGCCAGCGGGGGGTATGGGACTGAAGCTTTCTTT
NA	TRBV5-1	TRBJ2-5	NA	CASSLSTTGQETQYF	TGCGCCAGCAGCTTGTCAACTACGGGCCAAGAGACCCAGTACTTC
TRBD1	TRBV30	TRBJ2-2	few	CAWSDSGTGGTGELFF	TGTGCCTGGAGTGATTCCGGGACAGGGGGCACCGGGGAGCTGTTTTTT
NA	TRBV7-2	TRBJ1-1	NA	CASSFFTRRNTEAFF	TGTGCCAGCAGCTTTTTTACCAGGAGAAACACTGAAGCTTTCTTT
NA	TRBV28	TRBJ2-2	few	CASSSGGNTGELFF	TGTGCCAGCAGTTCTGGGGGGAACACCGGGGAGCTGTTTTTT
NA	TRBV2	TRBJ1-2	NA	CASFLEGPYGYTF	TGTGCCAGCTTCCTGGAGGGACCTTATGGCTACACCTTC
TRBD1	TRBV5-1	TRBJ2-6	NA	CASSKDTGGVAGANVLTF	TGCGCCAGCAGTAAAGATACAGGGGGTGTTGCTGGGGCCAACGTCCTGACTTTC
NA	TRBV7-9	TRBJ1-1	few	CASSLTLNTEAFF	TGTGCCAGCAGCTTGACATTGAACACTGAAGCTTTCTTT
NA	TRBV30	TRBJ1-2	few	CAWGRSGYGYTF	TGTGCCTGGGGCAGGAGCGGCTATGGCTACACCTTC
TRBD1	TRBV2	TRBJ1-4	few	CASWDRPNEKLFF	TGTGCCAGCTGGGACAGGCCTAATGAAAAACTGTTTTTT
NA	TRBV6-5	TRBJ1-1	NA	CASTSQTENTEAFF	TGTGCCAGCACTTCTCAGACAGAGAACACTGAAGCTTTCTTT
NA	TRBV15	TRBJ1-5	few	CATTDGLYNPQHF	TGTGCCACCACCGACGGACTGTACAACCCCCAGCATTTT
NA	TRBV7-8	TRBJ2-5	NA	CASSLEAQTQYF	TGTGCCAGCAGCTTAGAGGCGCAGACCCAGTACTTC
TRBD1	TRBV2	TRBJ1-5	many	CASRDRVGSNQPQHF	TGTGCCAGCAGGGACAGGGTTGGAAGCAATCAGCCCCAGCATTTT
NA	TRBV29-1	TRBJ2-6	NA	CSVTRSGANVLTF	TGCAGCGTCACGCGATCGGGGGCCAACGTCCTGACTTTC
TRBD1	TRBV5-1	TRBJ2-5	NA	CASSLDPGGAPRETQYF	TGCGCCAGCAGCTTGGACCCAGGGGGCGCCCCGAGGGAGACCCAGTACTTC
NA	TRBV15	TRBJ1-4	few	CATSRDRGNEKLFF	TGTGCCACCAGCAGAGACAGGGGAAATGAAAAACTGTTTTTT
NA	TRBV18	TRBJ2-6	few	CASSPPGVGANVLTF	TGTGCCAGCTCACCACCGGGAGTGGGGGCCAACGTCCTGACTTTC
NA	TRBV11-2	TRBJ1-4	few	CASSSLGATTNEKLFF	TGTGCCAGCAGCTCCCTTGGGGCCACAACTAATGAAAAACTGTTTTTT
NA	TRBV7-2	TRBJ1-1	NA	CASSLVGGITEAFF	TGTGCCAGCAGCTTAGTGGGCGGGATCACTGAAGCTTTCTTT
TRBD2	TRBV6-1	TRBJ2-1	NA	CASSAHSGGAENEQFF	TGTGCCAGCAGTGCCCATAGCGGGGGGGCCGAAAATGAGCAGTTCTTC
TRBD2	TRBV11-2	TRBJ2-1	NA	CASSLGSGGGRYEQFF	TGTGCCAGCAGCTTAGGAAGCGGGGGGGGTCGCTATGAGCAGTTCTTC
NA	TRBV7-9	TRBJ1-4	few	CASSLVSEKLFF	TGTGCCAGCAGCTTAGTGAGTGAAAAACTGTTTTTT
TRBD1	TRBV6-6	TRBJ2-1	NA	CASSGGTGVHNEQFF	TGTGCCAGCAGTGGCGGGACAGGGGTGCACAATGAGCAGTTCTTC
NA	TRBV7-2	TRBJ2-7	NA	CASSFGVVGEQYF	TGTGCCAGCAGCTTTGGGGTTGTAGGCGAGCAGTACTTC
TRBD1	TRBV6-5	TRBJ1-2	few	CASSTPTGLGYTF	TGTGCCAGCAGTACCCCGACAGGGCTTGGCTACACCTTC
NA	TRBV6-6	TRBJ2-1	few	CAIGYSSYNEQFF	TGTGCCATCGGATACAGCTCCTACAATGAGCAGTTCTTC
NA	TRBV12-5	TRBJ2-2	NA	CASGLVSELFF	TGTGCTAGTGGTTTGGTATCGGAGCTGTTTTTT
NA	TRBV2	TRBJ1-5	NA	CASSGRLGIANQPQHF	TGTGCCAGCAGTGGCCGTCTGGGGATAGCGAATCAGCCCCAGCATTTT
NA	TRBV18	TRBJ1-2	NA	CASSPQARDGYTF	TGTGCCAGCTCACCACAAGCCAGGGATGGCTACACCTTC
TRBD1	TRBV6-6	TRBJ1-1	NA	CASSYGQGGTEAFF	TGTGCCAGCAGTTACGGGCAGGGGGGGACTGAAGCTTTCTTT
TRBD1	TRBV7-2	TRBJ1-1	few	CASSFNRGGNTEAFF	TGTGCCAGCAGCTTTAACAGGGGCGGGAACACTGAAGCTTTCTTT
NA	TRBV25-1	TRBJ2-3	few	CASSAGFQDTQYF	TGTGCCAGCAGTGCAGGGTTTCAAGATACGCAGTATTTT
NA	TRBV7-8	TRBJ1-1	NA	CASSFGDGGYTEAFF	TGTGCCAGCAGCTTCGGGGACGGGGGTTACACTGAAGCTTTCTTT
NA	TRBV18	TRBJ2-3	many	CASSQGTQADTQYF	TGTGCCAGCTCACAGGGGACACAAGCAGATACGCAGTATTTT
NA	TRBV21-1	TRBJ2-7	few	CASSRGPVYEQYF	TGTGCCAGCAGCAGGGGGCCGGTCTACGAGCAGTACTTC
NA	TRBV2	TRBJ1-6	NA	CASSGVEKVLLHF	TGTGCCAGCAGTGGGGTTGAGAAGGTCCTACTCCACTTT
TRBD1	TRBV29-1	TRBJ2-5	few	CSVEQGSQETQYF	TGCAGCGTCGAACAGGGGTCCCAAGAGACCCAGTACTTC
NA	TRBV6-5	TRBJ1-1	NA	CASREESQAFF	TGTGCCAGCAGGGAGGAGTCCCAAGCTTTCTTT
NA	TRBV6-5	TRBJ1-1	few	CASSYSNRNTEAFF	TGTGCCAGCAGTTACTCGAACAGAAACACTGAAGCTTTCTTT
NA	TRBV2	TRBJ2-3	few	CASSVGGGDRDTQYF	TGTGCCAGCAGTGTAGGGGGCGGGGACAGAGATACGCAGTATTTT